These T cell receptor beta chains were read from a single sample in a study of identical twins. TCRdb itself ran the 5' RACE reads through MiXCR, one entry per CDR3 protein. Of some 1,600,000 distinct CDR3 sequences listed, about 32% are singletons. Sequenced: cord blood. These receptors originate from a newborn girl in good health. Each CDR3 is given with its conserved first and last residue. D genes are given only for firm matches. The size field is filled for only some rows; it gives once, few, many or a size class.

d_call j_call v_call clone_size cdr3_nt cdr3_aa
NA TRBJ2-7 TRBV9 few TGTGCCAGCAGATTCCCACCTGACCCCTACGAGCAGTACTTC CASRFPPDPYEQYF
NA TRBJ1-2 TRBV28 few TGTGCCAGCAGTCCTTACACAGGTCGGGAGGGTGGCTACACCTTC CASSPYTGREGGYTF
NA TRBJ2-1 TRBV5-1 many TGCGCCAGCAGCTTAGTAGTTTTACATGAGCAGTTCTTC CASSLVVLHEQFF
TRBD2 TRBJ2-5 TRBV12-3/TRBV12-4 NA TGTGCCAGCAGCCTCGCCGGGACTAGCCACCTCTACAATGAGCAGTACTTC CASSLAGTSHLYNEQYF
NA TRBJ1-2 TRBV20-1 NA TGCAGTGCTAGAGTAGAGTTCGGCTACACCTTC CSARVEFGYTF
TRBD2 TRBJ2-7 TRBV20-1 NA TGCAGTGCTAGATTCCTAGCGGGAGGCGGGGATTACAATGAGCAGTACTTC CSARFLAGGGDYNEQYF
NA TRBJ2-1 TRBV19 NA TGTGCCACCAGCCCGGACCCAACTGGGAATGAGCAGTTCTTC CATSPDPTGNEQFF
NA TRBJ1-2 TRBV20-1 few TGCAGTGCTAGAGATTACGGGTATGGCTACACCTTC CSARDYGYGYTF
NA TRBJ2-7 TRBV5-1 NA TGCGCCAGCAGCTTTTTCTTCGAGGCAGGGGTCGAGCAGTACTTC CASSFFFEAGVEQYF
NA TRBJ1-2 TRBV5-4 NA TGTGCCAGCAGCTTGGAGGGCAGGCCCGGCTATGGCTACACCTTC CASSLEGRPGYGYTF
TRBD1 TRBJ1-6 TRBV29-1 few TGCAGCGTTGAAGATTTTTGGACAGGGGGCAGGTCCTATAATTCACCCCTCCACTTT CSVEDFWTGGRSYNSPLHF
TRBD2 TRBJ2-5 TRBV5-5 once TGTGCCAGCAGCTCAGTAGCGGGCCTCCAAGAGACCCAGTACTTC CASSSVAGLQETQYF
NA TRBJ2-1 TRBV7-2 few TGTGCCAGCAGCCCCGAACTAGGGAATGAGCAGTTCTTC CASSPELGNEQFF
TRBD2 TRBJ2-7 TRBV3-1 few TGTGCCAGCAGCCAAGATTTGAGCGGGATCACCTACGAGCAGTACTTC CASSQDLSGITYEQYF
NA TRBJ1-1 TRBV20-1 NA TGCAGTGCTAGAGATAGTTGGAACACTGAAGCTTTCTTT CSARDSWNTEAFF
NA TRBJ1-3 TRBV3-1 NA TGTGCCAGCAGCCAAGAACAGGTTTCTGGAAACACCATATATTTT CASSQEQVSGNTIYF
TRBD1 TRBJ2-3 TRBV20-1 few TGCAGTGCTTCGGACAGGGGGCAGACAGATACGCAGTATTTT CSASDRGQTDTQYF
NA TRBJ2-7 TRBV19 NA TGTGCCAGTAGTGCCCTAGGGAGCGCGTCCTACGAGCAGTACTTC CASSALGSASYEQYF
NA TRBJ1-1 TRBV10-3 NA TGTGCCATCAGTGGGAATAAAGGGTCGAACACTGAAGCTTTCTTT CAISGNKGSNTEAFF
NA TRBJ2-3 TRBV30 NA TGTGCCTGGAGTGTAGTGTGGGGGGCGCCAGATACGCAGTATTTT CAWSVVWGAPDTQYF
NA TRBJ1-1 TRBV20-1 NA TGCAGTGCTAGGGCCGACACTGAAGCTTTCTTT CSARADTEAFF
NA TRBJ1-6 TRBV28 few TGTGCCAGCAGTTTCCTTGGACAGAGCTCCTATAATTCACCCCTCCACTTT CASSFLGQSSYNSPLHF
TRBD2 TRBJ2-3 TRBV7-2 once TGTGCCAGCAGCTTAGCGGGACTAGCGGAAGGTACGCAGTATTTT CASSLAGLAEGTQYF
NA TRBJ1-2 TRBV19 NA TGTGCCAGTAAGTCGACAGACCGCTTCTATGGCTACACCTTC CASKSTDRFYGYTF
TRBD2 TRBJ2-3 TRBV7-9 once TGTGCCAGCAGCTCTATTAGCGGGAGGTCAGATACGCAGTATTTT CASSSISGRSDTQYF
NA TRBJ1-4 TRBV7-9 few TGTGCCAGCAGCTTATACCACGGAGGGGTACGCGAAAAACTGTTTTTT CASSLYHGGVREKLFF
TRBD2 TRBJ2-1 TRBV20-1 few TGCAGTGCTAGAACCCTAGCGGGAAGGTACAATGAGCAGTTCTTC CSARTLAGRYNEQFF
NA TRBJ2-4 TRBV2 NA TGTGCCAGCAGAGGTGAGGGAAACATTCAGTACTTC CASRGEGNIQYF
NA TRBJ2-7 TRBV7-9 NA TGTGCCAGCAGCCCCCGGCTGCGGCCTAGCTTAGGGGAGCAGTACTTC CASSPRLRPSLGEQYF
TRBD1 TRBJ1-1 TRBV20-1 NA TGCGGTGCGTGGGGGACAGGGGAAGCTTTCTTT CGAWGTGEAFF
NA TRBJ2-1 TRBV20-1 NA TGCAGTGCTGGGGGCGGCAGGGTCAATGAGCAGTTCTTC CSAGGGRVNEQFF
TRBD2 TRBJ2-3 TRBV28 few TGTGCCAGCAGGGTCAGACTAGCGGGAGACACAGATACGCAGTATTTT CASRVRLAGDTDTQYF
TRBD1 TRBJ1-6 TRBV6-5 few TGTGCCAGCAGTCGGACAGGGGACGGGCCCTATTCACCCCTCCACTTT CASSRTGDGPYSPLHF
NA TRBJ2-5 TRBV3-1 NA TGTGCCAGCAGCCCGGCATCTGCACAGTTGGCCAATGAGCAGTACTTC CASSPASAQLANEQYF
TRBD2 TRBJ2-1 TRBV11-3 few TGTGCCAGCAGCTTCGCCGGACTAGCGGGATACAATGAGCAGTTCTTC CASSFAGLAGYNEQFF
NA TRBJ2-5 TRBV7-2 NA TGTGCCAGCAGCCCTTTCACGGAGACCCAGTACTTC CASSPFTETQYF